The entry below describes one T cell receptor (beta chain). As yet, its antigen is unknown. These data are taken from a study of blood T cells in healthy people across ages. The study's findings and limits: Roughly linearly, TCR beta diversity per million T cells fell as age increased. Total diversity from one million sequenced T cells was likely underestimated.

Each of the donors had ten milliliters of peripheral blood drawn into EDTA-treated Vacutainer tubes. V dropped 4 bases and J dropped 4; count of bases not matched to a gene: 10. CDR1 is MGHRA, CDR2 YSYEKL, per germline. This CDR3 comprises 15 residues. Then a second PCR, running about 6 to 11 cycles, was carried out with a sample-barcoded 5' primer and a J-beta primer mix. Each TCR beta cDNA got a 12-nucleotide random molecular identifier. TCRdb analysed the 5' RACE reads with MiXCR anew, one entry per CDR3 protein. Of approximately 800,000 distinct CDR3 sequences listed, under 30% are singletons. This same sample was also taken into another study, of T cells of mothers and their children.

Sequenced sample: blood. The receptor was isolated from a boy aged 10-17 years in good health. The chain uses TRBV4-1 and TRBJ2-7, with 7 nucleotides matching TRBD2. The CDR3 here is CASSRTTSAGYEQYF. As DNA, the CDR3 is TGCGCCAGCAGCCGAACAACCTCAGCGGGGTACGAGCAGTACTTC.